This entry lists 4 T cell receptor beta chains sequenced from one sample in a study of vaccination effects on CD4 cells after COVID-19. Libraries were prepared by immunoSEQ multiplex PCR; TCRdb keeps only in-frame clonotypes and omits some of them. The table lists under 50,000 clones, roughly four fifths of them singletons. Antigen-specific CD4+ T cells were expanded (with viral peptide pools) by the ViraFEST assay ahead of sequencing. Cultured cells yielded isolated CD4+ T cells after 10 to 11 days. Of the BNT162b2 and mRNA-1273 vaccines, participants received two doses of one or the other. Their antigens remain unidentified. The sample consisted of CD4+ T cells from PBMCs cultured with HCoV-NL63 spike peptides, taken after COVID-19 vaccination. The receptors originated from a human donor who received a COVID-19 vaccine. Some clones in this sample may be carry-over from other donors' samples.

V usage is TRBV3-1 (or the pseudogene TRBV3-2) and J usage is TRBJ1-3; D remains unclear. The CDR3 has 17 residues. V lost 4 bases, J lost 0 bases, and 16 bases lay in between. The V gene's germline CDR1 is LGHDT and CDR2 YNNKEL (reference sequence). DNA for the CDR3: TGTGCCAGCAGCCCGGCGGGCCGGTTCTACTCTGGAAACACCATATATTTT. This translates into CASSPAGRFYSGNTIYF.

J is TRBJ1-3 and V is TRBV7-2, with D possibly matching TRBD1 (6 bases). The CDR3 spans 16 residues. Germline-derived CDR1 and CDR2 are SGHTA and FQGNSA. Deletions cut 2 bases from V and 2 bases from J, with 13 bases between. The CDR3 sequence: CASSLWGGAAGNTIYF. The CDR3 DNA reads TGTGCCAGCAGCTTATGGGGGGGGGCAGCTGGAAACACCATATATTTT.

The chain is built from TRBV18 and TRBJ2-7, with TRBD1 matching 8 bases. Germline V lookup: CDR1 KGHSH, CDR2 LQKENI. Losses at the gene ends were 6 bases for V and 3 bases for J; bases not matched to a gene: 4. The CDR3 loop spans 13 amino acids. The CDR3 sequence: CASSLGQGYEQYV. The CDR3, as DNA: TGTGCCAGCTCCCTCGGACAGGGCTACGAGCAGTACGTC.

This chain links TRBV10-1 with TRBJ2-5, with D hard to call. This CDR3 has 14 amino acids. The germline V gene encodes CDR1 WNHNN and CDR2 SYGVQD (reference sequence). The ends were cut back, 8 bases at V and 2 bases at J, with 15 bases in the middle. CDR3 protein: CASSRGLLQETQYF. The CDR3 DNA reads as TGCGCCAGCTCTAGAGGCCTTCTACAAGAGACCCAGTACTTC.